Shown below are 21 T cell receptor beta chains from a single sample sequenced in a study of CD8+ T cells in alopecia areata. RNA was isolated and reverse transcribed to cDNA, the sequencing template. Sequenced by immunoSEQ multiplex PCR; TCRdb stores in-frame clones only, minus some. Recorded here are under 350,000 clones, none singletons. It was with CD4, CD8alpha, NKG2D, NKG2ACE and other markers that pooled cutaneous lymph node cells were sorted. Sequencing used CD4+ T cells sorted from a lymph node. Receptor source: a C3H/HeJ mouse with alopecia areata. The MHC haplotype recorded for the strain is H2-k.

In this sample, this clone turned up a few times. Gene names follow the mouse nomenclature. The CDR3 end lies 4 residues beyond the end of the read and is filled in from the germline J gene. The chain recombines TRBV19 with TRBJ2-3, with D perhaps TRBD2 (5 bases). The CDR3 spans 14 residues. Germline CDR1 FNHDT, CDR2 SITEND (reference sequence). The DNA read from the CDR3 is TGTGCCAGCAGTATTGCTGGGAGGGAAGAA. It codes for CASSIAGREE. The full CDR3 reads CASSIAGREETLYF.

This clone turned up a few times. The gene names given are mouse names. The read is 4 residues too short to cover the CDR3 end, so that end is filled in from the germline J gene. The same CDR3 arises from other DNA sequences in this sample as well. The chain is built from TRBV13-1 and TRBJ1-2; D gene uncertain. Trimming removed 1 base from V and 4 bases from J, with 5 bases in between. The CDR3 has 12 residues. Germline lookup yields CDR1 NSHNY and CDR2 SYGAGN. The CDR3 protein is CASSDRGSDYTF. CDR3 DNA, as far as it was read: TGTGCCAGCAGTGATCGAGGCTCC.

As for this clone: Here the gene names and germline are mouse. The read terminates 4 residues ahead of where the CDR3 ends, so the germline J gene completes it. V gene TRBV19 combines with J gene TRBJ1-2; D is perhaps TRBD1 (6 bases). The CDR3 has 14 residues. The V gene's germline CDR1 is FNHDT and CDR2 SITEND (reference sequence). Trimming took off 2 bases at V and 3 bases at J, with 11 bases between the two ends. CDR3 sequence: CASSMGGEDSDYTF. Partial CDR3 DNA: TGTGCCAGCAGTATGGGGGGCGAGGACTCC.

For this clone: Mouse names are used for the genes. The sequenced part of the CDR3 DNA is TGTGCCAGCAGTGCCGGACTGGGGGGAGGCAAC. It translates to CASSAGLGGGN. The whole CDR3 reads CASSAGLGGGNTLYF. This chain links TRBV13-1 with TRBJ2-4; TRBD2 matches at 11 bases. Read sequence stops 4 residues before the CDR3 end, and the germline J gene provides the missing end. The germline CDR1 and CDR2 sequences are NSHNY and SYGAGN. This CDR3 is 15 amino acids long.

Of note for this clone: Mouse gene names and germline throughout. The DNA ends 4 residues before the CDR3 does, and the rest of the CDR3 is filled in from the germline J gene. Other DNA sequences of this sample code for an identical CDR3. The chain couples TRBV1 to TRBJ2-7; tentative D call: TRBD1 (6 bases). V lost 5 bases to trimming and J lost 3 bases, with 11 bases between them. Germline V CDR1 and CDR2: NSQYPW, LRSPGD (reference sequence). The CDR3 loop spans 13 amino acids. The DNA read from the CDR3 is TGCACCTGCAGTCCGGGACAAAGCTAT. Its protein is CTCSPGQSY. Given in full, the CDR3 is CTCSPGQSYEQYF.

About this clone itself: Gene names are the mouse ones. The read finishes 4 residues shy of the CDR3 end, and the germline J gene is used to complete it. The J gene is TRBJ2-2, the V gene TRBV19; TRBD2 agrees at 7 bases. Germline V lookup: CDR1 FNHDT, CDR2 SITEND (reference sequence). The CDR3 sequence is 15 residues long. V was clipped by 6 bases and J by 0 bases; unmatched bases: 5. CDR3 bases read: TGTGCCAGCACTCCCACTGGGGCAAACACCGGG. Residues: CASTPTGANTG. The whole CDR3 region reads CASTPTGANTGQLYF.

A word on this clone: Mouse germline and gene names are used. Coverage ceases 4 residues before the CDR3 finishes, and the germline J gene fills in the end. The chain carries TRBV19 and TRBJ2-4; TRBD1 agrees at 11 bases. Germline V gene lookup returns CDR1 FNHDT and CDR2 SITEND (reference sequence). The CDR3 is made up of 16 amino acids. With 3 bases clipped from V and 3 bases from J, the junction kept 6 bases outside the gene matches. This CDR3 is CASSSWTGGAQNTLYF. The part of the CDR3 DNA that was read is TGTGCCAGCAGTAGTTGGACAGGGGGCGCCCAAAAC.

This clone was detected only a few times. The gene names here belong to mouse. The CDR3 extends 4 residues past the end of the read, so its final part is completed from the germline J gene. The same CDR3 can be traced to other DNA sequences in this sample. The chain employs TRBV29 and TRBJ2-5, with D perhaps TRBD1 (7 bases). CDR1 is MSHET and CDR2 is SYDVDS in the germline V gene. The CDR3 has 14 residues. The V and J ends lost 4 bases and 3 bases respectively, with 11 bases between them. The part of the CDR3 DNA that was read is TGTGCTAGCAGTTCTCAGGGGGGACAAGAC. Residues: CASSSQGGQD. The complete CDR3 sequence is CASSSQGGQDTQYF.

For this clone: Genes here carry mouse names. Read data end 4 residues before the CDR3 end; the end is taken from the germline J gene. The J gene is TRBJ2-7, the V gene TRBV13-1, with 10 bases lining up with TRBD1. The CDR3 has 13 amino acids. Per the germline V gene, CDR1 is NSHNY and CDR2 is SYGAGN. The CDR3 loop is CASRPGQGYEQYF. The sequenced CDR3 bases are TGTGCCAGCAGACCGGGACAGGGGTAT.

On this clone itself: All gene names here are mouse names. The read ends 4 residues before the CDR3 terminus; that terminus is restored from the germline J gene. This specimen includes other DNA sequences encoding the same CDR3. The genes are TRBV13-1 and TRBJ2-4; D call uncertain. The CDR3 loop spans 12 amino acids. V dropped 5 bases and J dropped 0 bases, with 4 bases sitting between them. The germline gives CDR1 NSHNY, CDR2 SYGAGN. CDR3 sequence reads: CASRSSQNTLYF. The CDR3 bases that were read are TGTGCCAGCAGATCTAGTCAAAAC.

A few counts support this clone. The gene symbols are mouse symbols. With the read ending 3 residues before the CDR3 end, the germline J gene is used to fill in that end. This chain joins TRBV13-3 and TRBJ1-6; a weak D match, TRBD1 (6 bases). TRBJ1-6 is flagged as an ORF with uncertain function. V was cut by 2 bases and J by 0 bases, with 6 bases left in between. Germline V gives CDR1 NNHDY, CDR2 SYVADS. This CDR3 has 15 amino acids. CDR3 loop: CASSEGGSYNSPLYF. The CDR3 bases that were read are TGTGCCAGCAGTGAAGGGGGTTCCTATAATTCGCCC.

This clone was picked up a small number of times. The gene names given are mouse names. The read terminates 4 residues before the CDR3 end, so the remaining end is supplied by the germline J gene. The rearrangement joins TRBV29 to TRBJ1-1, with TRBD1 identical over 7 bases. Trimming took 3 bases from V and 4 from J; bases not matched to a gene: 8. The CDR3 covers 15 residues. Germline lookup yields CDR1 MSHET and CDR2 SYDVDS. CDR3 residues: CASSFLPRQGTEVFF. The sequenced part of the CDR3 DNA is TGTGCTAGCAGTTTCCTCCCCCGACAGGGCACA.

This clone showed up just a few times. Gene names follow the mouse nomenclature. The read terminates 4 residues before the CDR3 end, so the remaining end is supplied by the germline J gene. The rearrangement joins TRBV13-3 to TRBJ2-7; possibly TRBD2 for D (7 bases). CDR3 size: 12 residues. The germline V gene has CDR1 NNHDY and CDR2 SYVADS. The part of the CDR3 DNA that was read is TGTGCCAGCAGTGGGGGGGCGGAT. Protein sequence: CASSGGAD. The entire CDR3 reads CASSGGADEQYF.

Concerning this clone itself: Each gene name is a mouse one. The read gets to within 4 residues of the CDR3 end, and the germline J gene fills in the rest. The chain joins TRBV5 to TRBJ2-3; the D gene is possibly TRBD1 (6 bases). V dropped 2 bases and J dropped 0 bases, with 9 bases sitting between them. Per the germline V gene, CDR1 is LGHNA and CDR2 is YNLKQL (reference sequence). This CDR3 contains 15 residues. The CDR3 reads CASSQKTGSAETLYF. The part of the CDR3 DNA that was read is TGTGCCAGCAGCCAAAAGACAGGAAGTGCAGAA.

This clone has more than one count but fewer than ten. Gene names are the mouse ones. The CDR3 end falls 4 residues outside the read, so it is completed with the germline J gene. V gene TRBV13-1 combines with J gene TRBJ2-7; a possible D gene is TRBD1 (6 bases). V lost 2 bases, J lost 0 bases, and 9 bases lay in between. Germline assignment: CDR1 NSHNY and CDR2 SYGAGN. This CDR3 has 14 residues. The CDR3 protein is CASSDRTDSYEQYF. The CDR3 DNA, read in part, is TGTGCCAGCAGTGACCGGACAGACTCCTAT.

In this sample, this clone turned up a few times. All gene names here are mouse names. The CDR3 end lies 4 residues beyond the end of the read and is filled in from the germline J gene. The chain combines TRBV1 with TRBJ2-3; TRBD2 aligns across 10 bases. Germline CDR1 NSQYPW, CDR2 LRSPGD (reference sequence). The CDR3 covers 16 residues. The ends lost 7 bases at V and 0 bases at J; junction bases unmatched: 7. This CDR3 reads CTCTDWGANSAETLYF. The covered CDR3 bases are TGCACCTGCACAGACTGGGGGGCCAATAGTGCAGAA.

Remarks on this clone: Gene names denote mouse genes. CDR3 DNA, as far as it was read: TGTGCCAGCAGAGGAGGGACAATCCAAGAC. It translates to CASRGGTIQD. The complete CDR3 protein is CASRGGTIQDTQYF. V usage is TRBV5 and J usage is TRBJ2-5; weak D call: TRBD1 (6 bases). The read finishes 4 residues shy of the CDR3 end, and the germline J gene is used to complete it. V lost 6 bases, J lost 2 bases, and 12 bases lay in between. The germline V gene encodes CDR1 LGHNA and CDR2 YNLKQL (reference sequence). This CDR3 has 14 amino acids.

Remarks on this clone: Any gene name here is a mouse gene name. The read is 4 residues too short to cover the CDR3 end, so that end is filled in from the germline J gene. The same CDR3 also results from other DNA sequences found in this sample. The chain is built from TRBV1 and TRBJ2-3; 12 nucleotides match TRBD2. V was clipped by 4 bases and J by 0 bases; unmatched bases: 2. Per germline, CDR1 NSQYPW and CDR2 LRSPGD (reference sequence). The CDR3 is 16 residues long. The CDR3 protein is CTCSGGLGGSAETLYF. Partial CDR3 DNA: TGCACCTGCAGTGGGGGACTGGGGGGTAGTGCAGAA.

This clone has at least ten counts. Each gene name is a mouse one. The sequence runs out 4 residues before the end of the CDR3; the remainder is reconstructed from the germline J gene. This same CDR3 is encoded by further DNA sequences in the sample. The chain links TRBV17 to TRBJ1-1; the D is unclear. Per the germline V gene, CDR1 is MNHDT and CDR2 is YYDKIL. The CDR3 loop spans 12 amino acids. V shed 5 bases and J shed 0 bases, with 4 bases lying between them. The DNA read from the CDR3 is TGTGCTAGCAGTCCGCAGAACACA. It is translated as CASSPQNT. The whole CDR3 sequence reads CASSPQNTEVFF. Looking up the rest from reference TRBV17 and TRBJ1-1 gives the full variable domain: DTTVKQNPRYKLARVGKPVNLICSQTMNHDTMYWYQKKPNQAPKLLLFYYDKILNREADTFEKFQSSRPNNSFCSLYIGSAGLEYSAMYLCASSPQNTEVFFGKGTRLTVV.

Points on this clone: Gene names denote mouse genes. The CDR3 protein is CASKDRGLAETLYF. CDR3 DNA (partial): TGTGCCAGCAAGGACAGGGGGCTTGCAGAA. The V gene is TRBV13-1, the J gene TRBJ2-3; 11 bases agree with TRBD1. The read stops 4 residues short of the end of the CDR3; the missing end is completed from the germline J gene. Germline CDR1 NSHNY, CDR2 SYGAGN. The CDR3 is 14 amino acids. V lost 6 bases and J lost 2; bases outside the gene matches: 2.

About this clone: Mouse gene names apply. The CDR3 end is not reached by the read, which stops 4 residues before it; the germline J gene fills it in. This chain connects TRBV19 to TRBJ2-5; 9 nucleotides align to TRBD2. Germline assignment: CDR1 FNHDT and CDR2 SITEND (reference sequence). The V gene end was trimmed by 0 bases and the J gene end by 3 bases; junction bases not matched to a gene: 2. The CDR3 covers 15 residues. This CDR3 is CASSIEDWGQDTQYF. CDR3 DNA, as far as it was read: TGTGCCAGCAGTATAGAGGACTGGGGACAAGAC.